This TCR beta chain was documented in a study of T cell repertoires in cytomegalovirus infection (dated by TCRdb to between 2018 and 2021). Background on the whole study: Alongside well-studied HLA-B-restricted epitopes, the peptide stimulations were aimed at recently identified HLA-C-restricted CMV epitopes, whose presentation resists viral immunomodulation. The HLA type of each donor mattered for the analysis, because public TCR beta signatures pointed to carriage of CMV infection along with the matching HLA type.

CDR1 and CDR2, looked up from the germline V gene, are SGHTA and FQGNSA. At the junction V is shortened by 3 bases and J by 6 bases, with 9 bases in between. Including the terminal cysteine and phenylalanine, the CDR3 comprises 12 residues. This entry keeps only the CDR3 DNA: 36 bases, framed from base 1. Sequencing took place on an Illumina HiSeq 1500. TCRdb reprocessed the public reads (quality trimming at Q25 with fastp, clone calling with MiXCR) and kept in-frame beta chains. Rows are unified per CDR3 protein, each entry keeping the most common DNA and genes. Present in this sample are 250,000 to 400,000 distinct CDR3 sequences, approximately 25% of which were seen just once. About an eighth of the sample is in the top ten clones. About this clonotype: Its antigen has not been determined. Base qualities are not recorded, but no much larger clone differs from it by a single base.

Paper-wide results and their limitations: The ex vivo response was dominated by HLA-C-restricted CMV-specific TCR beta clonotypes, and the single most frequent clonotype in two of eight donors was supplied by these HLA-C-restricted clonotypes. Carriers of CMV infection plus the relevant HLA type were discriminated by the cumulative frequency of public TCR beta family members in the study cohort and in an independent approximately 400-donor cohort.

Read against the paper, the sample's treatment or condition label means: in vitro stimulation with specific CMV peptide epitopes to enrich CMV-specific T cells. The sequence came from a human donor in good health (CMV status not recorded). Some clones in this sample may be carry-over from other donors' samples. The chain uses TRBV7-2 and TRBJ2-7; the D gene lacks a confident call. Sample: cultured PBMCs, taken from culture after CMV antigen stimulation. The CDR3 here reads CASSFPHLEQYF. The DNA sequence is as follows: TGTGCCAGCAGCTTCCCCCATCTCGAGCAGTACTTC.